This passage covers 9 T cell receptor beta chains from one sample sequenced in a study of shared clonotypes between healthy human individuals. The table came from immunoSEQ multiplex PCR; TCRdb's copy has only in-frame clones and leaves some out. The data show 2,100,000 or so clones, almost 96% seen once. The specimen was naive CD4+ T cells sorted from blood. Described subset: CD45RA+ positively selected. All receptors derive from a man in his late teens or twenties in good health.

CDR3 sequence: CAIRMGGQDEQYF. For the CDR3, the DNA is TGTGCCATCAGAATGGGGGGGCAGGACGAGCAGTACTTC. The chain couples TRBV10-3 to TRBJ2-7, with D possibly being TRBD2 (7 bases). Trimming stripped 6 bases from V and 5 bases from J, with 14 bases between. The germline V gene encodes CDR1 ENHRY and CDR2 SYGVKD. This CDR3 region has 13 residues.

The rearrangement uses TRBV11-2 and TRBJ2-7; D is ambiguous. Trimming removed 5 bases at V and 1 base at J, with 15 bases between. The CDR3 spans 15 residues. The germline gives CDR1 SGHAT, CDR2 FQNNGV. Here the CDR3 reads CASSPPTLTSYEQYF. For the CDR3, the DNA is TGTGCCAGCAGCCCCCCGACACTTACTTCCTACGAGCAGTACTTC. Full variable domain (outside the CDR3, taken from reference TRBV11-2 and TRBJ2-7): EAGVAQSPRYKIIEKRQSVAFWCNPISGHATLYWYQQILGQGPKLLIQFQNNGVVDDSQLPKDRFSAERLKGVDSTLKIQPAKLEDSAVYLCASSPPTLTSYEQYFGPGTRLTVT.

The chain has TRBV19 and TRBJ2-3, with 8 bases that match TRBD2. The germline gives CDR1 LNHDA, CDR2 SQIVND (reference sequence). The CDR3 covers 15 residues. J lost 1 base, V lost 10 bases, and 10 bases had no gene match. The CDR3 region has the DNA TGTGCCACCCGAGAGCGGGAGTCGGGCACAGATACGCAGTATTTT. Translating gives CATRERESGTDTQYF.

V gene TRBV4-3 combines with J gene TRBJ2-5; 12 bases fit TRBD2. The trim removed 4 bases at V and 2 bases at J, leaving 11 bases unmatched. The CDR3 is made up of 18 amino acids. Per germline, CDR1 LGHNA and CDR2 YSLEER. CDR3 amino acids: CASSPELAGGPPQETQYF. CDR3 DNA: TGCGCCAGCAGCCCAGAACTAGCGGGAGGACCCCCACAAGAGACCCAGTACTTC.

This clone was seen a single time. This chain joins TRBV10-1 and TRBJ1-5, with 7 bases identical to TRBD1. Germline-derived CDR1 and CDR2 are WNHNN and SYGVQD (reference sequence). The junction had 8 bases not matched to a gene; V was cut back by 6 bases and J by 3 bases. The CDR3 is made up of 15 amino acids. The CDR3 DNA reads TGCGCCAGCAGCGTTGACAGGGAGATCAATCAGCCCCAGCATTTT. This encodes CASSVDREINQPQHF.

The rearrangement joins TRBV18 to TRBJ2-7; TRBD2 aligns across 8 bases. Germline values: CDR1 KGHSH, CDR2 LQKENI. Unmatched junction bases numbered 7, after V lost 4 bases and J lost 5 bases. The CDR3 spans 14 residues. Here the CDR3 DNA reads TGTGCCAGCTCACAGACGGGAGGGCCAGACGAGCAGTACTTC. The encoded protein is CASSQTGGPDEQYF.

The rearrangement links TRBV4-1 to TRBJ2-5; D perhaps matches TRBD2 (6 bases). This CDR3 has 17 residues. V lost 5 bases, J lost 2 bases, and 21 bases lay in between. CDR1 and CDR2 from the germline V gene are MGHRA and YSYEKL. This CDR3 is CASSWARGGVSQETQYF. CDR3 nucleotides: TGCGCCAGCAGCTGGGCCCGCGGAGGGGTCTCTCAAGAGACCCAGTACTTC.

Turning to this clone: In the same sample, other DNA sequences code for this CDR3. The genes are TRBV20-1 and TRBJ2-1; unclear D gene. Trimming removed 6 bases from V and 5 bases from J, with 5 bases in between. Germline V gene sequence: CDR1 DFQATT, CDR2 SNEGSKA (reference sequence). There are 10 residues in the CDR3. The CDR3 region is CSARDNEQFF. In DNA, the CDR3 is TGCAGTGCACGAGACAATGAGCAGTTCTTC.

This clone has more than one count but fewer than ten. The chain combines TRBV5-1 with TRBJ1-2; D gene uncertain. This CDR3 has 17 residues. Trimming cost V 6 bases and J 1 base, with 22 bases left between them. Germline CDR1 reads SGHRS; CDR2 reads YFSETQ. CDR3 DNA: TGCGCCAGCACTCTGGATGGCAGATTACCCAATAACTATGGCTACACCTTC. Its translation: CASTLDGRLPNNYGYTF.